This T cell receptor (beta chain) was observed in a study of early T cells in non-severe SARS-CoV-2 infection. Trimming removed 3 bases from V and 4 bases from J, with 21 bases in between. CDR3 length: 17 residues. CDR1 is MGHDK and CDR2 is SYGVNS in the germline V gene. This clonotype was seen a handful of times. A single record per CDR3 protein comes from TCRdb applying MiXCR to the 5' RACE reads. The table records 60,000 to 80,000 distinct CDR3 sequences, more than 10% of them present only once. The sample consisted of whole blood. The clonotype was recovered from an adult who was a healthcare worker with PCR-confirmed SARS-CoV-2 infection or an uninfected control (not recorded which). The chain joins TRBV25-1 to TRBJ2-5; TRBD2 is a possible D gene (6 bases). The CDR3 region has the DNA TGTGCCAGCAGTGATTCCCTATCCGGGGAGGTTTTAGAGACCCAGTACTTC. Its translation is CASSDSLSGEVLETQYF.